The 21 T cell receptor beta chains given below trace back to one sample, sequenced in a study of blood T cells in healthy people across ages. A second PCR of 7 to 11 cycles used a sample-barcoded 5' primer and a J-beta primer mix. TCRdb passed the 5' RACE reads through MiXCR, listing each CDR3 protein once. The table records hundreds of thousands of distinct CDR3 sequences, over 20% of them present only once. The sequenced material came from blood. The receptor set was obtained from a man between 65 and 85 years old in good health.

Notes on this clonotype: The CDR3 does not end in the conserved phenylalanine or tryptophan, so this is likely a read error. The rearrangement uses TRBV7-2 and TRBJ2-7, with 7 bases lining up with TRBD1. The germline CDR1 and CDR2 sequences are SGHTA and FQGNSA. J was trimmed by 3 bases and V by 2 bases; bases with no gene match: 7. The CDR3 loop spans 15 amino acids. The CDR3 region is CASSLNYDRDYEQYL. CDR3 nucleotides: TGTGCCAGCAGCTTAAATTACGACAGGGACTACGAGCAGTACCTC.

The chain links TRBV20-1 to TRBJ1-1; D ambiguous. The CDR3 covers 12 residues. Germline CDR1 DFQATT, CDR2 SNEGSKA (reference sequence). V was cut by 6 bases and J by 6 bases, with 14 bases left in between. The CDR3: CSAPGRYPEAFF. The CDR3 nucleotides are TGCAGTGCCCCAGGACGCTACCCTGAAGCTTTCTTT.

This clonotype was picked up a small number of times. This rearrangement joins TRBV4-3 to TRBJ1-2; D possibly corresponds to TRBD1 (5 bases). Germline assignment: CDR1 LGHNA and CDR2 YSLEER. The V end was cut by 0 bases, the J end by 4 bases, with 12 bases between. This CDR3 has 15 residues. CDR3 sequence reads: CASSQDPAGIYGYTF. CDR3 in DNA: TGCGCCAGCAGCCAAGATCCTGCAGGGATCTATGGCTACACCTTC.

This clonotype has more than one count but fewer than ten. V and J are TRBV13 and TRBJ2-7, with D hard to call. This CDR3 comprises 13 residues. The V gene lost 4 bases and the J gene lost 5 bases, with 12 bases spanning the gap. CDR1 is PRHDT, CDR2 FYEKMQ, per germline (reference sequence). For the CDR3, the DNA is TGTGCCAGCAGCTCCGAACTGACCCACGAGCAGTACTTC. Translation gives CASSSELTHEQYF.

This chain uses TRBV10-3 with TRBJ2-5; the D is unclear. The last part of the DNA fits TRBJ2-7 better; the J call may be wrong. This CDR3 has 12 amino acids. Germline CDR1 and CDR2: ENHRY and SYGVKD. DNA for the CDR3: TGTGCCATCAGTGAAAACGGGTACGAGCAGTACGTC. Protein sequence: CAISENGYEQYV.

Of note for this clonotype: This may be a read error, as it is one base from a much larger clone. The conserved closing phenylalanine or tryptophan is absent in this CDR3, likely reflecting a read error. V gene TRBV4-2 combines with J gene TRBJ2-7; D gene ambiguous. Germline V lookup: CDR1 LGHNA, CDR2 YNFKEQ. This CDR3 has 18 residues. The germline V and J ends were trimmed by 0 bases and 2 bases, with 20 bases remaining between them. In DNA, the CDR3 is TGTGCCAGCAGCCAAGAATATCAGTCGCAGGCGATACCCTACGAGCAGTACCTC. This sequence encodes CASSQEYQSQAIPYEQYL.

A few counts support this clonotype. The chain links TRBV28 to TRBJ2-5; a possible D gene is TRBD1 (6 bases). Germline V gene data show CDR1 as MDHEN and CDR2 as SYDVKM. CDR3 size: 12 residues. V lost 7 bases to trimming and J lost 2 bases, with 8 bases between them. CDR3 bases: TGTGCCAGCAAGGGGGATCAAGAGACCCAGTACTTC. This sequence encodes CASKGDQETQYF.

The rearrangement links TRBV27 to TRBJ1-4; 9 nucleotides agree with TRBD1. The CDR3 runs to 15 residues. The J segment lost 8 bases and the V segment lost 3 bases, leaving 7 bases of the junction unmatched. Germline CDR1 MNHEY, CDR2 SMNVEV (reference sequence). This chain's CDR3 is CASSFQGQGTEKLFF. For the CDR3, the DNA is TGTGCCAGCAGTTTCCAAGGACAGGGGACGGAAAAACTGTTTTTT.

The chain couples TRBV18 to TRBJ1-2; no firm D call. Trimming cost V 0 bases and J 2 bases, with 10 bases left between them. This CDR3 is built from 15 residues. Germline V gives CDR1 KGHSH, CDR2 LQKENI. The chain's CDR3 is CASSPPGRTNYGYTF. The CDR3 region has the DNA TGTGCCAGCTCACCACCAGGCAGGACCAACTATGGCTACACCTTC.

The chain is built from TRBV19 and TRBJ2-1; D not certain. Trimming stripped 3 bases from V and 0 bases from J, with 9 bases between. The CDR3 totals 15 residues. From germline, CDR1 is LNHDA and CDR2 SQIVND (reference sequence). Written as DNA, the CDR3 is TGTGCCAGTAGTATCGATCTAAGCTCCTACAATGAGCAGTTCTTC. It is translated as CASSIDLSSYNEQFF.

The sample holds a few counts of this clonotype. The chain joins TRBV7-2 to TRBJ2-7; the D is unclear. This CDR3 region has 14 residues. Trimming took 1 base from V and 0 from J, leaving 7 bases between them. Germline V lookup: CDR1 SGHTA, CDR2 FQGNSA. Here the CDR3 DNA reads TGTGCCAGCAGCTTAGAGGCCAGCTCCTACGAGCAGTACGTC. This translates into CASSLEASSYEQYV.

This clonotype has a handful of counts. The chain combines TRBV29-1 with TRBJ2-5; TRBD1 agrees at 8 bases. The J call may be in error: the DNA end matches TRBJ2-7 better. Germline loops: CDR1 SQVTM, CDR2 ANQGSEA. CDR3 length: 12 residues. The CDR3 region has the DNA TGCAGCGTAACCGGGACAGGTTACGAGCAGTACTTC. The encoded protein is CSVTGTGYEQYF.

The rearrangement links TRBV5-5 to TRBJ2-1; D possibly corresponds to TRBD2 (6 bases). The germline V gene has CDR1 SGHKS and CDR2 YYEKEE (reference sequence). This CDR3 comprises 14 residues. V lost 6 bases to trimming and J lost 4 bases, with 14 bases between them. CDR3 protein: CASTGREVYNEQFF. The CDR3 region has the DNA TGTGCCAGCACCGGGAGAGAAGTTTACAATGAGCAGTTCTTC.

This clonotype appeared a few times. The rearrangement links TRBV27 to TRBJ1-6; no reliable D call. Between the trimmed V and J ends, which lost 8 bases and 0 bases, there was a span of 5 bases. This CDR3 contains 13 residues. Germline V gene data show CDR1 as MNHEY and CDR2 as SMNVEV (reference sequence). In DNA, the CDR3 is TGTGCCAGCGGAGGCTCCTATAATTCACCCCTCCACTTT. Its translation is CASGGSYNSPLHF.

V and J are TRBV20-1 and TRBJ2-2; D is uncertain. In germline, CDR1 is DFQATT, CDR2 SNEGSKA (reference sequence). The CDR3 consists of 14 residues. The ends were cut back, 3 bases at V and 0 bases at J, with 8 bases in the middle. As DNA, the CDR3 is TGCAGTGCTAGTGTCAGGACGAACACCGGGGAGCTGTTTTTT. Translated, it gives CSASVRTNTGELFF.

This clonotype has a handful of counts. In DNA form, the CDR3 reads TGTGCCAGCAGTTTAGGTGGCAGGGAAGGGACTGAAGCTTTCTTT. Translating gives CASSLGGREGTEAFF. The rearrangement uses TRBV12-3 or TRBV12-4 and TRBJ1-1; perhaps TRBD1 as D (5 bases). This CDR3 contains 15 residues. V lost 1 base and J 5 bases, leaving 14 bases between the germline ends.

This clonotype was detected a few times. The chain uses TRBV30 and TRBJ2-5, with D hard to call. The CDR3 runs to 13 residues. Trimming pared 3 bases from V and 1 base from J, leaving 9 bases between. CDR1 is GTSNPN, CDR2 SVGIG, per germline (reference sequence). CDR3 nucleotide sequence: TGTGCCTGGAGATGGGGTTTCCAAGAGACCCAGTACTTC. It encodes CAWRWGFQETQYF.

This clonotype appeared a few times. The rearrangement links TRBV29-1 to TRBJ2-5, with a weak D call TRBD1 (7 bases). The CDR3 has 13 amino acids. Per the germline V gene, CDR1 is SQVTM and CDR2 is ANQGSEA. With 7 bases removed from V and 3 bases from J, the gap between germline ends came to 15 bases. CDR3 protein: CSGSQGGEETQYF. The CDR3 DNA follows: TGCAGCGGTAGCCAGGGGGGTGAAGAGACCCAGTACTTC.

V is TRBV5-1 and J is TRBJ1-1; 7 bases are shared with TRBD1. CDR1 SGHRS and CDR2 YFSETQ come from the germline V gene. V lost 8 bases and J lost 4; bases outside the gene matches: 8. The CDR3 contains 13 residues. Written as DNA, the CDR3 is TGCGCCAGTAAACAGGGGTGGAGCACTGAAGCTTTCTTT. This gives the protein CASKQGWSTEAFF.

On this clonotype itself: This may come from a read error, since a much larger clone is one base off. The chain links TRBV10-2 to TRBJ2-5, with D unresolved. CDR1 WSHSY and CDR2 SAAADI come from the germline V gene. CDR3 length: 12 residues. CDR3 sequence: CASSLQPETQCF. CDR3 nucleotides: TGCGCCAGCAGCCTTCAGCCTGAGACCCAGTGCTTC.

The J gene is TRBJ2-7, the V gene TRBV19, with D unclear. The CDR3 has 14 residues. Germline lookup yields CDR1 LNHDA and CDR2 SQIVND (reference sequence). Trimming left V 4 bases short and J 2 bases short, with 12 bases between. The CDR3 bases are TGTGCCAGTAGTAAACCAGTAAAACCCTACGAGCAGTACTTC. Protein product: CASSKPVKPYEQYF.